This T cell receptor beta chain derives from a study of cytomegalovirus exposure and HLA in healthy donors. Overall study: Researchers previously reported finding about 110 million unique TCR beta sequences from around 200 million T cells. Broader study findings: A prior analysis recorded that most TCR beta V segments were productive about 90% or about 30% of the time.

For this clone: The antigen is not known.

The primer mix had 60 Vbeta and 13 Jbeta primers. Clones were read by immunoSEQ multiplex PCR, and TCRdb kept only the in-frame ones, dropping some. This sample has around 99,000 clones, with less than 80% found just once. Trimming stripped 1 base from V and 2 bases from J, with 12 bases between. Germline V gives CDR1 SGHVS, CDR2 FQNEAQ. The CDR3 contains 15 residues. Material: PBMCs. The receptor comes from a woman in her forties or fifties in good health and CMV-seropositive. This chain uses TRBV7-8 with TRBJ2-7, with a possible D match to TRBD2 (5 bases). In DNA, the CDR3 is TGTGCCAGCAGCTTAGGAGGGCTCCAACCCTACGAGCAGTACTTC. Residues: CASSLGGLQPYEQYF.